This T cell receptor (beta chain) stems from a study of blood T cell repertoires in COVID-19. Overall study: Whether acute or convalescent, the COVID-19 samples came from the United States, Italy and Spain. The cDNA or gDNA used as material had been derived from T cells, B-cell-depleted T cells, or PBMCs.

Per the authors' pipeline: Amplification of reference gene primers provided the estimated nucleated cell counts. The method was immunoSEQ multiplex PCR; TCRdb's version includes in-frame clones alone and lacks a portion of them. That table is the source of V, J and clone size, and D and trimming were worked out from the DNA. The data contain some 230,000 clones, about nine tenths of them seen just once; the ten biggest clones take up 2% to 2.5%. Looked up from germline, CDR1 is DFQATT and CDR2 is SNEGSKA (reference sequence). CDR3 length: 14 amino acids. V was pared by 3 bases and J by 1 base, with 5 bases of the junction left unmatched.

The chain couples TRBV20-1 to TRBJ1-1; 7 positions match TRBD1. Source material: peripheral blood. The sequence was collected from a man aged 25 to 40 who had recovered from COVID-19. The CDR3 loop reads CSASKGAGNTEAFF. DNA of the CDR3: TGCAGTGCTAGTAAGGGGGCGGGGAACACTGAAGCTTTCTTT.